This T cell receptor (beta chain) stems from a study of blood T cell repertoires in COVID-19. Across the whole study: COVID-19 samples, acute and convalescent, were from the United States, Italy and Spain. PBMCs, B-cell-depleted T cells, or T cells were the source of the cDNA or gDNA that made up the material.

Trimming pared 8 bases from V and 0 bases from J, leaving 12 bases between. Germline CDR1 is LNHDA and CDR2 is SQIVND (reference sequence). The length of the CDR3 is 14 residues. A single count supports this clone. Authors' methods: Nucleated cell counts were estimated from reference gene primer amplification. TCRdb's table, derived via immunoSEQ multiplex PCR, lists solely in-frame clones and lacks some. D and trimming were read from the DNA, whereas the V and J calls and clone size are those reported in that table. The sample includes 150,000 to 200,000 clones, 86% of them seen just once. The J gene is TRBJ2-3, the V gene TRBV19; D might be TRBD2 (5 bases). The origin of this receptor is a man in his 70s with acute or convalescent COVID-19. Sequencing was performed on peripheral blood. The CDR3 region is CASREASSTDTQYF. CDR3 nucleotides: TGTGCCAGTCGGGAAGCTTCTAGCACAGATACGCAGTATTTT.